These 17 T cell receptor beta chains originate from one sample sequenced in a study of shared clonotypes between healthy human individuals. The repertoire was sequenced with immunoSEQ multiplex PCR; TCRdb's copy has only in-frame clones and lacks some. Of 450,000 or so clones in the sample, about 74% were seen once. Specimen: PBMCs. These receptors were obtained from a woman aged 40 to 50 in good health. Some clones in this sample may be carry-over from other donors' samples.

About this clone itself: Possible read error: a much larger clone is one base away. CDR3 sequence: CASSQQAAGHQPQHF. The CDR3 bases are TGTGCCAGTAGTCAACAGGCAGCGGGTCATCAGCCCCAGCATTTT. The chain links TRBV19 to TRBJ1-5; a possible D gene is TRBD1 (5 bases). The CDR3 is made up of 15 amino acids. Trimming cost V 5 bases and J 5 bases, with 16 bases left between them. From germline, CDR1 is LNHDA and CDR2 SQIVND (reference sequence).

The chain joins TRBV7-9 to TRBJ1-1, with a tentative D call TRBD1 (6 bases). V was trimmed by 8 bases and J by 0 bases, leaving 10 bases between them. The CDR3 is made up of 13 amino acids. CDR1 and CDR2 (germline): SEHNR, FQNEAQ (reference sequence). DNA of the CDR3: TGTGCCAGCGGTCAGGGGCTGAACACTGAAGCTTTCTTT. Translated, it gives CASGQGLNTEAFF.

The V gene is TRBV9, the J gene TRBJ1-4, with D perhaps matching TRBD1 (6 bases). CDR3 length: 13 residues. Germline CDR1 is SGDLS and CDR2 is YYNGEE. Trimming stripped 4 bases from V and 4 bases from J, with 8 bases between. This CDR3 reads CASSPGDNEKLFF. The CDR3 DNA sequence: TGTGCCAGCAGCCCAGGGGATAATGAAAAACTGTTTTTT.

J is TRBJ2-7 and V is TRBV28, with 8 bases that match TRBD2. After removal of 6 bases from V and 0 bases from J, the junction contained 7 bases not matched to a gene. This CDR3 spans 15 amino acids. Germline CDR1 MDHEN, CDR2 SYDVKM. This CDR3 reads CASRASGSASYEQYF. The DNA for the CDR3 is TGTGCCAGCAGGGCTAGCGGGTCCGCCTCCTACGAGCAGTACTTC.

With respect to this clone: This likely reflects a read error, since a far larger clone is one base away. Distinct nucleotide sequences in the sample also encode this CDR3. The chain has TRBV5-4 and TRBJ1-2; possibly TRBD1 for D (5 bases). The CDR3 loop spans 13 amino acids. With 4 bases removed from V and 4 bases from J, the gap between germline ends came to 11 bases. Germline-derived CDR1 and CDR2 are SGHNT and YYREEE (reference sequence). DNA for the CDR3: TGTGCCAGCAGCGCCGGGACGGTCTATGGCTACACCTTC. Translated: CASSAGTVYGYTF.

The rearrangement links TRBV27 to TRBJ2-7, with D uncertain. Germline values: CDR1 MNHEY, CDR2 SMNVEV (reference sequence). V lost 6 bases to trimming and J lost 2 bases, with 14 bases between them. The CDR3 contains 14 residues. The CDR3 DNA reads as TGTGCCAGCAGCCCGCTCCTTCTAACCTACGAGCAGTACTTC. This encodes CASSPLLLTYEQYF.

This clone occurred a few times. The same CDR3 is also encoded by other DNA sequences in this sample. This rearrangement joins TRBV6-5 to TRBJ2-6; D not resolved. The V and J ends lost 6 bases and 0 bases respectively, with 9 bases between them. The germline CDR1 and CDR2 sequences are MNHEY and SVGAGI. This CDR3 spans 15 amino acids. CDR3 nucleotides: TGTGCCAGCAGCCCGCAGGACTCTGGGGCCAACGTCCTGACTTTC. It specifies CASSPQDSGANVLTF.

This clone was counted between two and nine times. V and J are TRBV10-3 and TRBJ1-3; 10 positions agree with TRBD1. The CDR3 is 15 residues long. Unmatched junction bases numbered 8, after V lost 8 bases and J lost 4 bases. Looked up from germline, CDR1 is ENHRY and CDR2 is SYGVKD. The CDR3 sequence: CAIGTGELGGNTIYF. The CDR3 DNA sequence: TGTGCCATCGGGACAGGGGAATTAGGAGGAAACACCATATATTTT.

V and J are TRBV7-2 and TRBJ1-2; no reliable D call. The V gene lost 4 bases and the J gene lost 3 bases, with 9 bases spanning the gap. Per the germline V gene, CDR1 is SGHTA and CDR2 is FQGNSA. The CDR3 is 13 amino acids. The CDR3 nucleotides are TGTGCCAGCAGCTACCCGGCGGACTATGGCTACACCTTC. Translated, it gives CASSYPADYGYTF.

The rearrangement joins TRBV27 to TRBJ2-7; no clear D. V lost 5 bases, J lost 2 bases, and 16 bases lay in between. Germline CDR1 reads MNHEY; CDR2 reads SMNVEV (reference sequence). CDR3 length: 15 amino acids. The CDR3 loop reads CASSTKSGLTYEQYF. Written as DNA, the CDR3 is TGTGCCAGCAGTACAAAATCGGGCCTCACCTACGAGCAGTACTTC.

This clone was detected only once. The J gene is TRBJ2-5, the V gene TRBV11-2; 8 bases agree with TRBD2. CDR1 SGHAT and CDR2 FQNNGV come from the germline V gene. V shed 8 bases and J 5 bases; nucleotides not matched to a gene: 13. The CDR3 contains 15 residues. The CDR3 is CASRRISGIGETQYF. The CDR3 DNA reads TGTGCCAGCCGACGGATTAGCGGGATTGGGGAGACCCAGTACTTC.

The V call is TRBV19, the J call TRBJ1-2; the D is unclear. V gave up 4 bases and J gave up 4 bases, with 10 bases separating them. This CDR3 contains 13 residues. From germline, CDR1 is LNHDA and CDR2 SQIVND (reference sequence). CDR3 sequence: CASSNTDFYGYTF. The CDR3 DNA follows: TGTGCCAGTAGTAATACGGACTTCTATGGCTACACCTTC.

This clone was recorded many times. This sample also contains other DNA sequences that code for the same CDR3. The rearrangement links TRBV11-3 to TRBJ2-1; 7 bases line up with TRBD2. The germline gives CDR1 SGHNT, CDR2 YENEEA. The CDR3 runs 15 residues. The ends lost 5 bases at V and 4 bases at J; junction bases unmatched: 8. The CDR3 DNA follows: TGTGCCAGCAGCCTCCGACTAGCAGAATACAATGAGCAGTTCTTC. This sequence encodes CASSLRLAEYNEQFF. The full variable domain, rest sourced from reference TRBV11-3 and TRBJ2-1, is EAGVVQSPRYKIIEKKQPVAFWCNPISGHNTLYWYLQNLGQGPELLIRYENEEAVDDSQLPKDRFSAERLKGVDSTLKIQPAELGDSAVYLCASSLRLAEYNEQFFGPGTRLTVL.

The J gene is TRBJ1-2, the V gene TRBV2, with TRBD1 as a possible D gene (5 bases). V lost 6 bases and J 1 base, leaving 6 bases between the germline ends. The CDR3 sequence is 12 residues long. Germline CDR1 SNHLY, CDR2 FYNNEI. DNA of the CDR3: TGTGCCAGCAGGACAGATAACTATGGCTACACCTTC. Its protein is CASRTDNYGYTF.

V gene TRBV5-6 combines with J gene TRBJ2-5; a weak D match, TRBD1 (5 bases). The CDR3 covers 16 residues. The germline V gene has CDR1 SGHDT and CDR2 YYEEEE. V gave up 2 bases and J gave up 5 bases, with 19 bases separating them. The CDR3, as DNA: TGTGCCAGCAGCTTCAGTAGGCGCAGGGCGGCGGAGACCCAGTACTTC. Translating it yields CASSFSRRRAAETQYF.

This clone came up a few times. The chain combines TRBV6-4 with TRBJ2-3; TRBD2 might be the D (6 bases). CDR1 is MRHNA and CDR2 is SNTAGT in the germline V gene. Trimming shortened V by 2 bases and J by 6 bases, and 15 bases separated the two germline ends. The CDR3 is made up of 15 amino acids. The CDR3 sequence is CASSDLSGDADTQYF. CDR3 nucleotides: TGTGCCAGCAGTGACCTTAGCGGAGATGCGGATACGCAGTATTTT.

The chain joins TRBV6-6 to TRBJ2-7; a possible D gene is TRBD1 (5 bases). The CDR3 covers 15 residues. Germline V gives CDR1 MNHNY, CDR2 SVGAGI (reference sequence). V was clipped by 4 bases and J by 0 bases, with 13 bases between them. The chain's CDR3 is CASSFGHTSSYEQYF. The CDR3 region has the DNA TGTGCCAGCAGTTTCGGACATACGAGCTCCTACGAGCAGTACTTC.